The clone carrying this TCR beta chain was detected ten times or more. These data come from a study of read filtering for tumor transcriptome and immune sequencing. Molecular barcoded adaptors covering alpha/delta and beta/gamma chains were used on roughly 400 ng RNA. TCRdb reprocessed the reads with MiXCR, giving one entry per CDR3 protein. This sample has 120,000 or so distinct CDR3 sequences, with 10% to 15% found just once. The V end was cut by 6 bases, the J end by 0 bases, with 11 bases between. The V gene's germline CDR1 is ENHRY and CDR2 SYGVKD. CDR3 length equals 14 residues. The chain uses TRBV10-3 and TRBJ1-1; D may be TRBD1 (6 bases). The specimen was a population of CD138-negative cells sorted from bone marrow. The source of this sequence is a donor aged 40 or over with multiple myeloma. The CDR3 coding sequence is TGTGCCATCAGACCCGGACAGCTGAACACTGAAGCTTTCTTT. Encoded protein: CAIRPGQLNTEAFF.